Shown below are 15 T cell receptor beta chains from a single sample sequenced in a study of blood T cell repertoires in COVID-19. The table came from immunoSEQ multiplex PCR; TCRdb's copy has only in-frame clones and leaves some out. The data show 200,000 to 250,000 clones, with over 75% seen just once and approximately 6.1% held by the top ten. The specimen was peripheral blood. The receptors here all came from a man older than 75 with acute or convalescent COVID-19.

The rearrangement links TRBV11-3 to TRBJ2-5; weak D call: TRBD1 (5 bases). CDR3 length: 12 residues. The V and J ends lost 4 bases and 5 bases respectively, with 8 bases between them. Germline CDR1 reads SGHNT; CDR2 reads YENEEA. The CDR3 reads CASSSRQETQYF. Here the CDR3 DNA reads TGTGCCAGCAGCTCCAGACAGGAGACCCAGTACTTC.

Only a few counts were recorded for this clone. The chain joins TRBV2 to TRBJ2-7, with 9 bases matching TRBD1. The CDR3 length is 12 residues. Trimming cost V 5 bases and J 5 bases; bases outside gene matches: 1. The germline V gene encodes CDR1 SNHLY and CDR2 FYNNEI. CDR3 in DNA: TGTGCCAGCAGTAGGGACAGGGACGAGCAGTACTTC. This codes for CASSRDRDEQYF.

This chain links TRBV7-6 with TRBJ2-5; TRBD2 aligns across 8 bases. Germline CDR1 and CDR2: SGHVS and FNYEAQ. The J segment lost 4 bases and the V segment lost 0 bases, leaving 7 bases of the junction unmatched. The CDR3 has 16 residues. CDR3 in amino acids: CASSLALSGNLETQYF. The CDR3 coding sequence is TGTGCCAGCAGCTTAGCGCTTAGCGGGAATTTAGAGACCCAGTACTTC.

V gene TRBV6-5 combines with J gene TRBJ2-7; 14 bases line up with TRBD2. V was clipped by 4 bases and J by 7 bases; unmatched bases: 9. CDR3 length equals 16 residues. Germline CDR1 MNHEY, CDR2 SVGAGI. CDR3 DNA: TGTGCCAGCAGTTCAGATGGACTAGCGGGAGGTCAGGAGCAGTACGTC. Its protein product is CASSSDGLAGGQEQYV.

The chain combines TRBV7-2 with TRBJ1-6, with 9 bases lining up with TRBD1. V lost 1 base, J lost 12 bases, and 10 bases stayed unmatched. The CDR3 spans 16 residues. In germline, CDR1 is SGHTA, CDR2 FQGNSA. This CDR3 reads CASSLGTGTGIRPLHF. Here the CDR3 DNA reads TGTGCCAGCAGCTTAGGGACCGGGACAGGGATCCGACCCCTCCACTTT.

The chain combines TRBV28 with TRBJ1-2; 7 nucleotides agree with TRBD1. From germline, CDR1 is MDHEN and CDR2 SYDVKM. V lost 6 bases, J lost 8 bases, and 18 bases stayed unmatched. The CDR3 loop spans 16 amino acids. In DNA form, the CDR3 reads TGTGCCAGCAGATCCCAAGGGGGCGCGGGATTTAAGGGCTACACCTTC. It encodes CASRSQGGAGFKGYTF.

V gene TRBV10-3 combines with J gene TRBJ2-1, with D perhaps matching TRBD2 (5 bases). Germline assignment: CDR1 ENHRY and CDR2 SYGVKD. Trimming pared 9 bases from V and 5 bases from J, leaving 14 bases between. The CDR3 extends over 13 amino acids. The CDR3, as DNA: TGTGCCATTCTAGCTGCCCCCAACAATGAGCAGTTCTTC. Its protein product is CAILAAPNNEQFF.

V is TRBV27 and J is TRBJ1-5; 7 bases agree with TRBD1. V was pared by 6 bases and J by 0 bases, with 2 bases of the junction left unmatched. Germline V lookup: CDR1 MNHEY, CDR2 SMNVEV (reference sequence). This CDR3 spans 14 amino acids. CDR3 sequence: CASRGQYSNQPQHF. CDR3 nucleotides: TGTGCCAGCAGGGGACAGTATAGCAATCAGCCCCAGCATTTT.

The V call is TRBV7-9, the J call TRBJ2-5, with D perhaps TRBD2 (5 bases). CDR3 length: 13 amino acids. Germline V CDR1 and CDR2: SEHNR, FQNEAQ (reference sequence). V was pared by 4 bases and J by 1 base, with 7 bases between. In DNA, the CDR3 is TGTGCCAGCAGCTGGGCGGGCCAAGAGACCCAGTACTTC. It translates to CASSWAGQETQYF.

CDR3: CASSQSGQGRDGYTF. The DNA of the CDR3 is TGCGCCAGCAGCCAGAGCGGACAGGGTAGGGATGGCTACACCTTC. The chain recombines TRBV4-1 with TRBJ1-2; 8 nucleotides line up with TRBD1. V trimming: 3 bases; J trimming: 6 bases; junction bases outside the gene matches: 9. Germline CDR1 reads MGHRA; CDR2 reads YSYEKL. The CDR3 is made up of 15 amino acids.

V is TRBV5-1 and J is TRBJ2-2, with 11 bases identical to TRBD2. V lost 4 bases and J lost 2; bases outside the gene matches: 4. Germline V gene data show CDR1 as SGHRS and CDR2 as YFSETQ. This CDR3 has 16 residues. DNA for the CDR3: TGCGCCAGCAGCGTAGCGGGAGGGTTAAACACCGGGGAGCTGTTTTTT. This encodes CASSVAGGLNTGELFF.

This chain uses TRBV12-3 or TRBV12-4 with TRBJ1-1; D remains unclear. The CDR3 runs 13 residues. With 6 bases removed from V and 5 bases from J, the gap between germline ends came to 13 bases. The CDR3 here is CASSPRQRTEAFF. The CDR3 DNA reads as TGTGCCAGCAGCCCCCGTCAGAGGACTGAAGCTTTCTTT.

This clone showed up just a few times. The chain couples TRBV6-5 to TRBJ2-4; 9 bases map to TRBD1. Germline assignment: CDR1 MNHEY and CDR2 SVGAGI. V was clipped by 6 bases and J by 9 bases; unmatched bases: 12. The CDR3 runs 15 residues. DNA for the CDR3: TGTGCCAGCAGGACAGGGGGGGTTCGGTCCGCCATTCAGTACTTC. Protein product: CASRTGGVRSAIQYF.

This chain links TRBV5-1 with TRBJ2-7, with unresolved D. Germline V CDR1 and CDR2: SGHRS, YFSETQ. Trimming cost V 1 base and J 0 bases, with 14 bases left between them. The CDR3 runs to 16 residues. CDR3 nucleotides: TGCGCCAGCAGCTTGTCGGCAGGTTTAAGCTCCTACGAGCAGTACTTC. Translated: CASSLSAGLSSYEQYF. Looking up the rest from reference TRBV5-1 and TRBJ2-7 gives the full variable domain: KAGVTQTPRYLIKTRGQQVTLSCSPISGHRSVSWYQQTPGQGLQFLFEYFSETQRNKGNFPGRFSGRQFSNSRSEMNVSTLELGDSALYLCASSLSAGLSSYEQYFGPGTRLTVT.

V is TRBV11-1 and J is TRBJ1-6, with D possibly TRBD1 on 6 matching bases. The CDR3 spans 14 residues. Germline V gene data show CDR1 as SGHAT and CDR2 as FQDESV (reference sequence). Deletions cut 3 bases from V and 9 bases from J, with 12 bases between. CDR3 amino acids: CASSLGRGSSPLHF. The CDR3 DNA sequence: TGTGCCAGCAGCTTGGGCAGGGGTAGTTCACCCCTCCACTTT. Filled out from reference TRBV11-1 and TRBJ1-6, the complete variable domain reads EAEVAQSPRYKITEKSQAVAFWCDPISGHATLYWYRQILGQGPELLVQFQDESVVDDSQLPKDRFSAERLKGVDSTLKIQPAELGDSAMYLCASSLGRGSSPLHFGNGTRLTVT.